Below, one TCR beta chain is given with its context. The table came from immunoSEQ multiplex PCR; TCRdb's copy has only in-frame clones and leaves some out. The sample comprises 130,000 to 150,000 clones, around 81% of which are singletons, and 6.5% to 8.5% rests with the top ten. The data were taken from a study of blood T cell repertoires in COVID-19. Study-level background: PBMCs, B-cell-depleted T cells, or T cells provided the cDNA or gDNA that made up the material.

CDR3 length: 15 residues. Looked up from germline, CDR1 is LNHNV and CDR2 is YYDKDF (reference sequence). Trimming pared 1 base from V and 4 bases from J, leaving 13 bases between. This rearrangement joins TRBV15 to TRBJ1-1; D is ambiguous. Sequencing used peripheral blood. This TCR was recovered from a human donor with acute or convalescent COVID-19. The donor label of this sample is uncertain. The CDR3 DNA reads as TGTGCCACCAGCAGAGCCGACACTCGGGGCACTGAAGCTTTCTTT. It yields the protein CATSRADTRGTEAFF.